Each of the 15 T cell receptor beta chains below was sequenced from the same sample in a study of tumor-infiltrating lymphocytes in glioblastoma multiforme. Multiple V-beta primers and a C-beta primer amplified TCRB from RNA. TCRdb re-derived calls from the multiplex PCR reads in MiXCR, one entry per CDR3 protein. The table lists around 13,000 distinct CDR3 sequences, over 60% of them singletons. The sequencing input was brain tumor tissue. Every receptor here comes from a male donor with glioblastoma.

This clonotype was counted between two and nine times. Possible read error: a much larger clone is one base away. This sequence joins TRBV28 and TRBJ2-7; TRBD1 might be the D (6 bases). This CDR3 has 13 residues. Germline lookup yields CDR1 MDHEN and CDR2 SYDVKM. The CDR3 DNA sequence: TGTGCCAGCAGCACGGACAGCCCCTACGAGCGGTACTTC. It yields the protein CASSTDSPYERYF.

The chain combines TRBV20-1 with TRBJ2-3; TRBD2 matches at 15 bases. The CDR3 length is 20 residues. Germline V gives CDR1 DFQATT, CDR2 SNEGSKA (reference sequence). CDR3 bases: TGCGATGCTAGTCGCCCCGGACTAGCGGGAGGGCCGAGTAGCTCAGATACGCAGTATTTT. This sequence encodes CDASRPGLAGGPSSSDTQYF.

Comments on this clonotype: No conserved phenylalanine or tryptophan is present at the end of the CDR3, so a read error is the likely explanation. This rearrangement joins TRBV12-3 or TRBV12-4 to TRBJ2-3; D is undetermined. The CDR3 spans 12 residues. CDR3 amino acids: CASSLNEDTQYL. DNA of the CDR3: TGTGCTAGCAGTTTAAACGAAGATACGCAGTATTTG.

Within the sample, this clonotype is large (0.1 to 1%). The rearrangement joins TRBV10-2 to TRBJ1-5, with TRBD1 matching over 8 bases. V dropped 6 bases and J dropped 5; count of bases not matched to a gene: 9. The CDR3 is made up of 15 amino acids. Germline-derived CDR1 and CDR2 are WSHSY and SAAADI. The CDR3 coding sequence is TGCGCCAGCAGACCCTTGGCGACAGGGGATCAGCCCCAGCATTTT. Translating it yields CASRPLATGDQPQHF.

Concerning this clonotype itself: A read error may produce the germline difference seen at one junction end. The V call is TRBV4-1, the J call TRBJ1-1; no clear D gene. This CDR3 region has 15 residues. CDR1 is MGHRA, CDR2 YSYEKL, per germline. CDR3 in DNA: TGCGCCAGCAGCCGAATCCGGCTCCTGGACGCTGATGCTTTCTTT. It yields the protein CASSRIRLLDADAFF.

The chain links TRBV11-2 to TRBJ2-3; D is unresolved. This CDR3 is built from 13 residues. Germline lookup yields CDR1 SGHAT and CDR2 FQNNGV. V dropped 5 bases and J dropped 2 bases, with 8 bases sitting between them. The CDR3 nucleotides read TGTGCCAGCAGCCCAGTTGCCACAGATACGCAGTATTTT. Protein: CASSPVATDTQYF.

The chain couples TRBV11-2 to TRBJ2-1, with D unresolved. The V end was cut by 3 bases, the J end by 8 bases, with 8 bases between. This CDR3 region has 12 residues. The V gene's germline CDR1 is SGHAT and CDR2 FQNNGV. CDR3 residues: CASSFTPDEQFF. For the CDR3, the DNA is TGTGCCAGCAGCTTTACTCCGGATGAGCAGTTCTTC.

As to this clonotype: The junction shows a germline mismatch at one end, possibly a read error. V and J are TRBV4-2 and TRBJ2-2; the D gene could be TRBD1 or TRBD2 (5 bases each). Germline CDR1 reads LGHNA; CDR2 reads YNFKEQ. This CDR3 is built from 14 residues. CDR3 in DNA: TGTGCCAGCAGCCAAGAGAAGAAGGTCAGGGAGCTGTTCTTT. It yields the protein CASSQEKKVRELFF.

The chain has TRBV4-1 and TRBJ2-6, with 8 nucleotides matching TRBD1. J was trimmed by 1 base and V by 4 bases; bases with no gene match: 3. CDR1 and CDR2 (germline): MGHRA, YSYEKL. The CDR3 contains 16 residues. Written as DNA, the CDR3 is TGCGCCAGCAGCCGAGACAGGGGTTCTGGGGCCAACGTCCTGACTTTC. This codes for CASSRDRGSGANVLTF.

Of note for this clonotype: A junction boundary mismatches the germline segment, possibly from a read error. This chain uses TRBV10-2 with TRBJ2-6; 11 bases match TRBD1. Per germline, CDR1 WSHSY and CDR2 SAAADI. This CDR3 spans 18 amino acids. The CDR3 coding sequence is TGCGCCAGCAGTACCGGGACAGGGGGATCGGCTGGGGCCAACGTCCTGACTTTT. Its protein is CASSTGTGGSAGANVLTF.

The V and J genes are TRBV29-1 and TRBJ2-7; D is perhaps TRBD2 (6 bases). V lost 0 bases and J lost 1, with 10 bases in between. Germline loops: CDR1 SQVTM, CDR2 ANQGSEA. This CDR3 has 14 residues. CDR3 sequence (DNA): TGCAGCGTTGAAGATCGTAGCGGTTCCTACGAGCAGTACTTC. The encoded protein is CSVEDRSGSYEQYF.

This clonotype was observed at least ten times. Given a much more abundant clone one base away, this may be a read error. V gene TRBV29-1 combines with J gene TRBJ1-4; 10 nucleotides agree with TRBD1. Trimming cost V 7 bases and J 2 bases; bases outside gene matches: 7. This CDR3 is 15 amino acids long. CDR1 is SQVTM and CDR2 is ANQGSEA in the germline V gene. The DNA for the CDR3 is TGCAGCGCCCGAGGACAGGGGGTGACTAATGAAAAACTGTTTTTT. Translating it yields CSARGQGVTNEKLFF.

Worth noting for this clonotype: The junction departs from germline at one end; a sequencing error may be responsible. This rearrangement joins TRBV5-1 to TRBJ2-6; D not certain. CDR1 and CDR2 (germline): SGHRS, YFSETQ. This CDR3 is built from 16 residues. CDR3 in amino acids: CASSLSTVAGANVQTF. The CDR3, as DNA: TGCGCCAGCAGCTTGAGCACGGTAGCTGGAGCCAACGTCCAGACTTTC. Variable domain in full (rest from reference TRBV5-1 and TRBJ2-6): KAGVTQTPRYLIKTRGQQVTLSCSPISGHRSVSWYQQTPGQGLQFLFEYFSETQRNKGNFPGRFSGRQFSNSRSEMNVSTLELGDSALYLCASSLSTVAGANVQTFGAGSRLTVL.

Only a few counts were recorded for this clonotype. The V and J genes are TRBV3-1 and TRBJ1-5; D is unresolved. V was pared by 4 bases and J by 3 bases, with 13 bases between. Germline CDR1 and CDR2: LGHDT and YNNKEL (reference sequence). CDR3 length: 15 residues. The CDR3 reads CASSRGSRPNQPQHF. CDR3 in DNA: TGTGCCAGCAGCCGAGGCAGCAGGCCCAATCAGCCCCAGCATTTT.

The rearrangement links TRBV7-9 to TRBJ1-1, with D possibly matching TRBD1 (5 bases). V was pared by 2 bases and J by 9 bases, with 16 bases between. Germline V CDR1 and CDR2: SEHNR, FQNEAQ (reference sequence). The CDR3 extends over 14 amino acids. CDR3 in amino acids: CASSLRGEKSKAFF. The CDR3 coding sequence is TGTGCCAGCAGCTTACGGGGGGAAAAGTCTAAAGCTTTCTTT. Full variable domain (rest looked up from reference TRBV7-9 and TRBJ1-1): DTGVSQNPRHKITKRGQNVTFRCDPISEHNRLYWYRQTLGQGPEFLTYFQNEAQLEKSRLLSDRFSAERPKGSFSTLEIQRTEQGDSAMYLCASSLRGEKSKAFFGQGTRLTVV.